The clone carrying this TCR beta chain was seen only once. The Seattle patients, enrolled during active infection, were followed longitudinally. Original processing methods: Amplified reference gene primers provided the basis for estimating nucleated cell counts. Sequenced by immunoSEQ multiplex PCR; TCRdb stores in-frame clones only, minus some. V and J calls and clone size are those listed in that table; D and trimming were worked out from the DNA. Altogether about 150,000 clones are present, around 81% being singletons, with the ten largest covering approximately 8%. The sample belongs to a study of blood T cell repertoires in COVID-19. About the study: Italy, Spain and the United States were the sources of the convalescent and acute COVID-19 samples. PBMCs, B-cell-depleted T cells, or T cells were the source of the cDNA or gDNA that made up the material.

Sample: peripheral blood. This receptor was identified in an elderly woman with COVID-19, enrolled during active disease.

CDR3 sequence: CASITTAYSNQPQHF. The CDR3 region has the DNA TGTGCCAGTATCACGACAGCGTATAGCAATCAGCCCCAGCATTTT. The chain carries TRBV19 and TRBJ1-5; a weak D match, TRBD1 (5 bases). CDR1 LNHDA and CDR2 SQIVND come from the germline V gene (reference sequence). V lost 7 bases to trimming and J lost 0 bases, with 13 bases between them. This CDR3 is built from 15 residues.